One and the same sample provided the 6 T cell receptor beta chains below, sequenced in a study of neurological immune-mediated disorders. Time point specified: technical triplicate 3. TCRdb reprocessed the 5' RACE reads via MiXCR and lists one record per CDR3 protein. The repertoire holds about 44,000 distinct CDR3 sequences, with about 22% as singletons. Sequencing used PBMCs. These TCRs come from a man aged 60-69 years with HTLV-1-associated myelopathy (HAM/TSP).

This clonotype was seen at least ten times. The chain employs TRBV7-9 and TRBJ2-3, with D maybe TRBD2 (6 bases). The CDR3 is 14 residues long. Trimming shortened V by 1 base and J by 6 bases, and 11 bases separated the two germline ends. Germline V CDR1 and CDR2: SEHNR, FQNEAQ (reference sequence). The DNA of the CDR3 is TGTGCCAGCAGCTTAGAAGGGAGGCATGATACGCAGTATTTT. Translation: CASSLEGRHDTQYF.

This clonotype was observed at least ten times. V usage is TRBV20-1 and J usage is TRBJ2-5; 7 bases are shared with TRBD2. The CDR3 totals 14 residues. Germline CDR1 and CDR2: DFQATT and SNEGSKA (reference sequence). Trimming cost V 8 bases and J 3 bases; bases outside gene matches: 12. The CDR3 sequence: CSPGGPSGKETQYF. CDR3 sequence (DNA): TGCAGTCCTGGAGGGCCTAGCGGAAAAGAGACCCAGTACTTC.

This clonotype was counted ten times or more. The rearrangement joins TRBV28 to TRBJ2-5; D may be TRBD1 or TRBD2 (5 bases each). V lost 4 bases, J lost 4 bases, and 13 bases lay in between. CDR3 length equals 14 residues. Per germline, CDR1 MDHEN and CDR2 SYDVKM. CDR3 sequence: CASSSPGTGETQYF. CDR3 nucleotide sequence: TGTGCCAGCAGTTCCCCCGGGACGGGAGAGACCCAGTACTTC.

The chain couples TRBV4-1 to TRBJ1-4; 7 positions agree with TRBD1. Per germline, CDR1 MGHRA and CDR2 YSYEKL. V was clipped by 5 bases and J by 6 bases; unmatched bases: 9. There are 15 residues in the CDR3. The CDR3, as DNA: TGCGCCAGCAGCGCCCGCCAGGGGGTGTATGAAAAACTGTTTTTT. This sequence encodes CASSARQGVYEKLFF.

There are many counts of this clonotype. The chain links TRBV20-1 to TRBJ2-1; D may be TRBD2 (5 bases). V lost 8 bases and J 9 bases, leaving 14 bases between the germline ends. There are 11 residues in the CDR3. Germline lookup yields CDR1 DFQATT and CDR2 SNEGSKA (reference sequence). CDR3 sequence (DNA): TGCAGTTCCCCCACTAGGAGTGAGCAGTTCTTC. Its protein is CSSPTRSEQFF.

This clonotype was found many times. This chain uses TRBV5-1 with TRBJ2-5; tentative D call: TRBD1 (5 bases). The CDR3 loop spans 15 amino acids. Germline V lookup: CDR1 SGHRS, CDR2 YFSETQ. Deletions cut 2 bases from V and 4 bases from J, with 15 bases between. This CDR3 is CASSFQGALRETQYF. In DNA, the CDR3 is TGCGCCAGCAGCTTCCAAGGGGCCCTGAGAGAGACCCAGTACTTC. The full variable domain, its missing parts supplied by reference TRBV5-1 and TRBJ2-5, is KAGVTQTPRYLIKTRGQQVTLSCSPISGHRSVSWYQQTPGQGLQFLFEYFSETQRNKGNFPGRFSGRQFSNSRSEMNVSTLELGDSALYLCASSFQGALRETQYFGPGTRLLVL.